The 29 T cell receptor beta chains presented below share a single source sample, sequenced in a study of cytomegalovirus exposure and HLA in healthy donors. In the PCR, 60 Vbeta and 13 Jbeta primers were used. Method: immunoSEQ multiplex PCR; TCRdb's copy keeps in-frame clones and lacks some. The table has roughly 100,000 clones, 82% seen once. Sequenced input: PBMCs. Receptor source: a man aged 45-65 years in good health and CMV-seronegative.

V and J are TRBV5-1 and TRBJ2-2; D may be TRBD1 (5 bases). The CDR3 is 14 amino acids. Germline-derived CDR1 and CDR2 are SGHRS and YFSETQ. V lost 3 bases and J 2 bases, leaving 8 bases between the germline ends. The CDR3 sequence: CASSSTDNTGELFF. In DNA, the CDR3 is TGCGCCAGCAGCTCGACAGATAACACCGGGGAGCTGTTTTTT.

The chain couples TRBV29-1 to TRBJ1-2; 8 bases line up with TRBD1. This CDR3 is 11 amino acids long. With 7 bases clipped from V and 6 bases from J, the junction kept 4 bases outside the gene matches. The V gene's germline CDR1 is SQVTM and CDR2 ANQGSEA. The DNA for the CDR3 is TGCAGCGAGCGGACAGGGAATGGCTACACCTTC. Protein: CSERTGNGYTF.

The chain recombines TRBV14 with TRBJ2-3, with 8 positions matching TRBD2. This CDR3 has 17 residues. Losses at the gene ends were 3 bases for V and 2 bases for J; bases not matched to a gene: 10. Germline CDR1 and CDR2: SGHDN and FVKESK. CDR3 DNA: TGTGCCAGCAGCCAGATCAACCCGGGGGGGCACACAGATACGCAGTATTTT. As protein: CASSQINPGGHTDTQYF.

The chain joins TRBV7-2 to TRBJ2-6; D is possibly TRBD1 (6 bases). The CDR3 is 15 residues long. Germline-derived CDR1 and CDR2 are SGHTA and FQGNSA. The ends were cut back, 5 bases at V and 1 base at J, with 9 bases in the middle. CDR3: CASSRQGSGANVLTF. CDR3 nucleotides: TGTGCCAGCAGCCGGCAGGGGTCTGGGGCCAACGTCCTGACTTTC.

This rearrangement joins TRBV14 to TRBJ1-1; 9 bases fit TRBD1. Trimming at V came to 0 bases and at J to 4 bases, leaving 6 bases not matched to a gene. This CDR3 region has 16 residues. Germline CDR1 and CDR2: SGHDN and FVKESK. Here the CDR3 reads CASSQDLGQGRTEAFF. In nucleotides, the CDR3 is TGTGCCAGCAGCCAAGATTTGGGACAGGGCCGCACTGAAGCTTTCTTT.

In its sample, this clone was seen a few times. CDR3 DNA: TGCGCCAGCAGCCAAGGGACAGGGGGCCAAGAAAAACTGTTTTTT. Translated: CASSQGTGGQEKLFF. The rearrangement joins TRBV4-1 to TRBJ1-4; 11 bases are shared with TRBD1. Germline lookup yields CDR1 MGHRA and CDR2 YSYEKL. The CDR3 extends over 15 amino acids. The V segment lost 1 base and the J segment 8 bases; nucleotides outside the gene matches: 3.

The CDR3 loop is CASSKAWHLPYEQYF. The CDR3, as DNA: TGTGCCAGCAGCAAAGCATGGCACCTTCCCTACGAGCAGTACTTC. The chain employs TRBV21-1 and TRBJ2-7; no DNA check was done on the table's D call, TRBD1. TRBV21-1 is recorded as a pseudogene. The CDR3 runs 15 residues.

This clone appeared a few times. This rearrangement joins TRBV7-2 to TRBJ2-3, with TRBD1 as a possible D gene (5 bases). This CDR3 is built from 14 residues. The V gene lost 3 bases and the J gene lost 2 bases, with 9 bases spanning the gap. Germline CDR1 SGHTA, CDR2 FQGNSA. CDR3 in amino acids: CASSFQGYTDTQYF. The CDR3 bases are TGTGCCAGCAGCTTTCAGGGCTACACAGATACGCAGTATTTT.

In this sample, this clone is medium-sized. V usage is TRBV4-1 and J usage is TRBJ2-7, with 8 bases matching TRBD2. The germline V gene has CDR1 MGHRA and CDR2 YSYEKL. The V segment lost 3 bases and the J segment 4 bases; nucleotides outside the gene matches: 17. This CDR3 contains 18 residues. The CDR3 sequence is CASSHIVPLTGGQYEQYF. CDR3 sequence (DNA): TGCGCCAGCAGCCACATAGTACCTCTAACGGGGGGGCAGTACGAGCAGTACTTC.

The gene calls are TRBV11-3 and TRBJ2-5; 7 bases map to TRBD2. The CDR3 extends over 15 amino acids. Germline CDR1 SGHNT, CDR2 YENEEA. V was clipped by 4 bases and J by 5 bases; unmatched bases: 10. The CDR3 nucleotides are TGTGCCAGCAGCTCCCGGGGAGGGGAGTTGGAGACCCAGTACTTC. This sequence encodes CASSSRGGELETQYF.

The genes are TRBV9 and TRBJ2-1; 7 bases map to TRBD1. V lost 0 bases, J lost 7 bases, and 7 bases stayed unmatched. Germline values: CDR1 SGDLS, CDR2 YYNGEE. The CDR3 is made up of 15 amino acids. The CDR3 bases are TGTGCCAGCAGCGTAGGATTAGGGGGCGGGAATGAGCAGTTCTTC. The encoded protein is CASSVGLGGGNEQFF.

The rearrangement joins TRBV5-4 to TRBJ2-2; 7 nucleotides align to TRBD2. V was pared by 4 bases and J by 2 bases, with 8 bases of the junction left unmatched. Germline V CDR1 and CDR2: SGHNT, YYREEE (reference sequence). This CDR3 is built from 16 residues. The CDR3 protein is CASSQRGVINTGELFF. The CDR3 bases are TGTGCCAGCAGCCAACGGGGGGTCATAAACACCGGGGAGCTGTTTTTT.

The genes are TRBV5-5 and TRBJ2-3, with 8 bases aligning to TRBD2. Germline CDR1 reads SGHKS; CDR2 reads YYEKEE (reference sequence). This CDR3 region has 17 residues. With V trimmed by 3 bases and J by 6 bases, 15 bases remained unmatched. DNA for the CDR3: TGTGCCAGCAGCTCAAGAGATGGGACTAGGGGCAGGGATACGCAGTATTTT. Protein product: CASSSRDGTRGRDTQYF.

This clone occurred a few times. V is TRBV5-1 and J is TRBJ1-6; D perhaps matches TRBD1 (6 bases). V was cut by 6 bases and J by 7 bases, with 17 bases left in between. Germline CDR1 SGHRS, CDR2 YFSETQ. The CDR3 loop spans 15 amino acids. CDR3 region: CASNPGDVWNSPLHF. The CDR3 nucleotides read TGCGCCAGCAATCCAGGGGACGTTTGGAATTCACCCCTCCACTTT.

This clone was recorded once. This chain connects TRBV19 to TRBJ2-1, with D tentatively TRBD1 (6 bases). Germline assignment: CDR1 LNHDA and CDR2 SQIVND (reference sequence). Trimming removed 5 bases at V and 6 bases at J, with 11 bases between. This CDR3 comprises 13 residues. The CDR3 nucleotides read TGTGCCAGTAGTTTAACAGGGCCCAATGAGCAGTTCTTC. It translates to CASSLTGPNEQFF.

This clone was recorded once. The CDR3 region is CSVEADRNTIYF. For the CDR3, the DNA is TGCAGCGTTGAAGCAGACAGAAACACCATATATTTT. The V call is TRBV29-1, the J call TRBJ1-3, with D uncertain. This CDR3 has 12 amino acids. Germline values: CDR1 SQVTM, CDR2 ANQGSEA. V dropped 1 base and J dropped 5 bases, with 6 bases sitting between them. The full variable domain, completed using reference TRBV29-1 and TRBJ1-3, is SAVISQKPSRDICQRGTSLTIQCQVDSQVTMMFWYRQQPGQSLTLIATANQGSEATYESGFVIDKFPISRPNLTFSTLTVSNMSPEDSSIYLCSVEADRNTIYFGEGSWLTVV.

The V and J genes are TRBV19 and TRBJ2-3; 8 nucleotides line up with TRBD1. Germline assignment: CDR1 LNHDA and CDR2 SQIVND (reference sequence). The V gene end was trimmed by 5 bases and the J gene end by 4 bases; junction bases not matched to a gene: 8. The CDR3 sequence is 15 residues long. The DNA of the CDR3 is TGTGCCAGTAGTGTACAGGGGGGAGGCCCAGATACGCAGTATTTT. Amino acid sequence: CASSVQGGGPDTQYF.

CDR3 loop: CASSQDVIRRGFF. CDR3 nucleotides: TGTGCCAGCAGCCAAGATGTGATCCGGAGGGGTTTCTTT. The chain combines TRBV14 with TRBJ1-1, with D tentatively TRBD1 (5 bases). Trimming removed 0 bases at V and 13 bases at J, with 15 bases between. Germline V gene lookup returns CDR1 SGHDN and CDR2 FVKESK. The CDR3 runs to 13 residues.

The chain's CDR3 is CASSPGTSGGIETQYF. Here the CDR3 DNA reads TGTGCCAGCAGCCCTGGGACTAGCGGGGGTATAGAGACCCAGTACTTC. The V call is TRBV5-4, the J call TRBJ2-5; 14 nucleotides agree with TRBD2. V lost 4 bases, J lost 4 bases, and 6 bases stayed unmatched. The CDR3 runs 16 residues. CDR1 is SGHNT, CDR2 YYREEE, per germline (reference sequence).

The chain has TRBV6-1 and TRBJ1-1, with D unclear. Trimming removed 3 bases from V and 4 bases from J, with 9 bases in between. Germline-derived CDR1 and CDR2 are MNHNS and SASEGT. The CDR3 is 13 residues long. The CDR3 reads CASSERSGTEAFF. CDR3 nucleotides: TGTGCCAGCAGTGAGAGGAGCGGCACTGAAGCTTTCTTT.

The CDR3 is CASSFPITGKTNEKLFF. In DNA form, the CDR3 reads TGTGCCAGCAGTTTTCCTATTACAGGGAAGACTAATGAAAAACTGTTTTTT. The chain couples TRBV28 to TRBJ1-4, with D possibly matching TRBD1 (6 bases). V was pared by 3 bases and J by 2 bases, with 16 bases between. Per the germline V gene, CDR1 is MDHEN and CDR2 is SYDVKM. The CDR3 consists of 17 residues. Drawing the rest from reference TRBV28 and TRBJ1-4, the complete variable domain is DVKVTQSSRYLVKRTGEKVFLECVQDMDHENMFWYRQDPGLGLRLIYFSYDVKMKEKGDIPEGYSVSREKKERFSLILESASTNQTSMYLCASSFPITGKTNEKLFFGSGTQLSVL.

J is TRBJ2-5 and V is TRBV5-1, with 10 bases matching TRBD2. V lost 4 bases to trimming and J lost 5 bases; unmatched junction nucleotides: 11. This CDR3 spans 16 amino acids. Germline loops: CDR1 SGHRS, CDR2 YFSETQ. CDR3 residues: CASSPYSGGAEETQYF. The CDR3 nucleotides read TGCGCCAGCAGCCCCTACAGCGGGGGGGCCGAGGAGACCCAGTACTTC.

This clone was seen only a few times. This chain joins TRBV5-1 and TRBJ1-6; D ambiguous. Germline V gene lookup returns CDR1 SGHRS and CDR2 YFSETQ. The CDR3 is made up of 15 amino acids. V was pared by 0 bases and J by 2 bases, with 6 bases between. The CDR3 here is CASSLDTPYNSPLHF. The CDR3 DNA reads as TGCGCCAGCAGCTTGGACACCCCCTATAATTCACCCCTCCACTTT.

The chain uses TRBV19 and TRBJ1-5, with TRBD1 matching 7 bases. Losses at the gene ends were 10 bases for V and 7 bases for J; bases not matched to a gene: 10. Germline CDR1 and CDR2: LNHDA and SQIVND (reference sequence). This CDR3 is built from 13 residues. As DNA, the CDR3 is TGTGCCACCCAGCCAAGGGGGCTACAGCCCCAGCATTTT. Protein product: CATQPRGLQPQHF.

This clone was observed a single time. V gene TRBV10-1 combines with J gene TRBJ2-3, with 7 nucleotides matching TRBD2. The length of the CDR3 is 15 residues. CDR1 and CDR2 (germline): WNHNN, SYGVQD (reference sequence). With 2 bases clipped from V and 2 bases from J, the junction kept 4 bases outside the gene matches. The CDR3 DNA follows: TGCGCCAGCAGTGAGGCGGGGGACCTCACAGATACGCAGTATTTT. This codes for CASSEAGDLTDTQYF.

V gene TRBV7-3 combines with J gene TRBJ2-7; 7 bases match TRBD1. The CDR3 length is 13 residues. Unmatched junction bases numbered 6, after V lost 5 bases and J lost 5 bases. CDR1 and CDR2 (germline): SGHTA, FQGTGA. CDR3 protein: CASSLGQRDEQYF. The CDR3 DNA reads TGTGCCAGCAGCCTGGGACAGCGCGACGAGCAGTACTTC.

J is TRBJ1-1 and V is TRBV6-5; TRBD1 aligns across 7 bases. CDR3 length equals 13 residues. Trimming cost V 6 bases and J 7 bases; bases outside gene matches: 8. Per germline, CDR1 MNHEY and CDR2 SVGAGI. In DNA form, the CDR3 reads TGTGCCAGCAGGGGACAGCTAACACGTGAAGCTTTCTTT. Translated: CASRGQLTREAFF.

The chain has TRBV7-2 and TRBJ1-4; D may be TRBD1 (5 bases). V dropped 8 bases and J dropped 10 bases, with 20 bases sitting between them. The CDR3 is 14 amino acids. Germline V gene lookup returns CDR1 SGHTA and CDR2 FQGNSA. Written as DNA, the CDR3 is TGTGCCAGCCGAGTTCAAGGGGAAGGACGAAAACTGTTTTTT. This encodes CASRVQGEGRKLFF.

This clone was picked up one time. This chain uses TRBV7-8 with TRBJ2-1; perhaps TRBD2 as D (7 bases). Per germline, CDR1 SGHVS and CDR2 FQNEAQ. Trimming took off 3 bases at V and 0 bases at J, with 27 bases between the two ends. CDR3 length: 21 residues. CDR3 bases: TGTGCCAGCAGCTTTCGCTCCGGCGGGGGCCCTCACCGGAGCTCCTACAATGAGCAGTTCTTC. Translating it yields CASSFRSGGGPHRSSYNEQFF.